Below are 20 T cell receptor beta chains sequenced from a single sample in a study of blood T cell repertoires in COVID-19. Some clones are missing from TCRdb's copy, which holds only in-frame ones; the method was immunoSEQ multiplex PCR. The sample carries more than 150,000 clones, about 78% recorded once. Specimen: PBMCs or T cells enriched from blood (not recorded which). Receptor source: a woman in her 50s who had recovered from COVID-19.

The chain recombines TRBV28 with TRBJ1-1, with D unresolved. Germline-derived CDR1 and CDR2 are MDHEN and SYDVKM. The CDR3 loop spans 12 amino acids. V was shortened by 2 bases and J by 10 bases, with 11 bases between the two germline ends. The CDR3 reads CASSLSAVGAFF. CDR3 nucleotide sequence: TGTGCCAGCAGTTTAAGTGCGGTGGGAGCTTTCTTT.

The rearrangement links TRBV28 to TRBJ2-1; 8 bases agree with TRBD1. Germline V gene lookup returns CDR1 MDHEN and CDR2 SYDVKM. This CDR3 has 17 residues. V shed 5 bases, J shed 1 base, and the junction held 10 bases outside the gene matches. As DNA, the CDR3 is TGTGCCAGCAGTCCCACCGGACAGGGCAGGTCCTACAATGAGCAGTTCTTC. Encoded protein: CASSPTGQGRSYNEQFF.

This clone came up a few times. The chain recombines TRBV9 with TRBJ1-3; 7 bases align to TRBD1. Trimming removed 4 bases from V and 0 bases from J; junction bases left unmatched: 13. CDR1 is SGDLS and CDR2 is YYNGEE in the germline V gene. The CDR3 consists of 18 residues. CDR3 protein: CASSSFRGTDRSGNTIYF. CDR3 DNA sequence: TGTGCCAGCAGCTCTTTTAGGGGGACAGATCGCTCTGGAAACACCATATATTTT.

This chain links TRBV7-8 with TRBJ2-7, with 9 bases lining up with TRBD2. The trim removed 1 base at V and 7 bases at J, leaving 5 bases unmatched. The CDR3 consists of 14 residues. CDR1 and CDR2 (germline): SGHVS, FQNEAQ. The CDR3 is CASSLVAGGVEQYF. In DNA form, the CDR3 reads TGTGCCAGCAGCTTAGTTGCGGGAGGGGTGGAGCAGTACTTC.

The rearrangement uses TRBV12-5 and TRBJ2-1; 8 positions match TRBD2. This CDR3 has 14 amino acids. J was trimmed by 9 bases and V by 1 base; bases with no gene match: 5. Germline V CDR1 and CDR2: LGHNT, FRNRAP. CDR3 DNA: TGTGCTAGTGGTTTGGGAGATAGCGGGACTGAGCAGTTCTTC. It translates to CASGLGDSGTEQFF.

J is TRBJ1-2 and V is TRBV2, with D tentatively TRBD1 (6 bases). The CDR3 contains 13 residues. The ends were cut back, 6 bases at V and 8 bases at J, with 16 bases in the middle. Per germline, CDR1 SNHLY and CDR2 FYNNEI. CDR3 protein: CASRETGPGGYTF. For the CDR3, the DNA is TGTGCCAGCAGGGAAACAGGGCCGGGGGGCTACACCTTC. Filled out from reference TRBV2 and TRBJ1-2, the complete variable domain reads EPEVTQTPSHQVTQMGQEVILRCVPISNHLYFYWYRQILGQKVEFLVSFYNNEISEKSEIFDDQFSVERPDGSNFTLKIRSTKLEDSAMYFCASRETGPGGYTFGSGTRLTVV.

The count of this clone is one. V usage is TRBV9 and J usage is TRBJ2-7; no firm D call. Trimming pared 2 bases from V and 3 bases from J, leaving 12 bases between. This CDR3 comprises 14 residues. Germline V CDR1 and CDR2: SGDLS, YYNGEE. The CDR3 DNA sequence: TGTGCCAGCAGCGTCTTTAACACATTCTACGAGCAGTACTTC. Encoded protein: CASSVFNTFYEQYF. The full variable domain, in which reference TRBV9 and TRBJ2-7 provide the parts outside the CDR3, is DSGVTQTPKHLITATGQRVTLRCSPRSGDLSVYWYQQSLDQGLQFLIQYYNGEERAKGNILERFSAQQFPDLHSELNLSSLELGDSALYFCASSVFNTFYEQYFGPGTRLTVT.

The chain is built from TRBV18 and TRBJ2-7, with 7 bases lining up with TRBD2. Germline CDR1 reads KGHSH; CDR2 reads LQKENI. CDR3 length: 15 residues. The ends lost 6 bases at V and 1 base at J; junction bases unmatched: 9. The CDR3 DNA follows: TGTGCCAGCTCTCTCCTGGCTAGCGGTTCCTACGAGCAGTACTTC. It specifies CASSLLASGSYEQYF.

This clone has only one observation. The chain uses TRBV28 and TRBJ2-7; perhaps TRBD2 as D (7 bases). The CDR3 is 17 residues long. The ends were cut back, 5 bases at V and 4 bases at J, with 24 bases in the middle. Germline CDR1 and CDR2: MDHEN and SYDVKM. The DNA for the CDR3 is TGTGCCAGCAGTCCGGGGGGCGCTAGCGCCTACTTTTACGAGCAGTACTTC. This encodes CASSPGGASAYFYEQYF.

The V gene is TRBV28, the J gene TRBJ2-1, with 12 bases identical to TRBD2. V lost 4 bases, J lost 8 bases, and 15 bases stayed unmatched. CDR3 length: 18 amino acids. Germline assignment: CDR1 MDHEN and CDR2 SYDVKM. The CDR3 region has the DNA TGTGCCAGCAGTTGGTCCGGGGCTAGCGGGAGGGCCGGGGATGAGCAGTTCTTC. Translated: CASSWSGASGRAGDEQFF.

The J gene is TRBJ2-1, the V gene TRBV9, with TRBD2 identical over 8 bases. Germline lookup yields CDR1 SGDLS and CDR2 YYNGEE. Trimming took 3 bases from V and 4 from J; bases not matched to a gene: 6. The CDR3 has 15 residues. This CDR3 is CASSASGSTYNEQFF. The CDR3 bases are TGTGCCAGCAGCGCGAGCGGGAGTACGTACAATGAGCAGTTCTTC.

This chain links TRBV27 with TRBJ1-2, with 7 bases matching TRBD1. This CDR3 has 15 amino acids. Losses at the gene ends were 5 bases for V and 0 bases for J; bases not matched to a gene: 6. Germline CDR1 MNHEY, CDR2 SMNVEV (reference sequence). CDR3 in amino acids: CASSLGDSTNYGYTF. The CDR3 DNA follows: TGTGCCAGCAGTCTAGGGGACAGCACTAACTATGGCTACACCTTC.

This clone has a handful of counts. The V call is TRBV5-4, the J call TRBJ1-6; 9 bases fit TRBD1. Germline trimming cut 4 bases from V and 5 bases from J; bases unmatched to any gene: 4. In germline, CDR1 is SGHNT, CDR2 YYREEE (reference sequence). The CDR3 runs 15 residues. CDR3 in amino acids: CASSPGTGNNSPLHF. CDR3 sequence (DNA): TGTGCCAGCAGCCCCGGGACAGGGAATAATTCACCCCTCCACTTT.

The chain combines TRBV4-3 with TRBJ1-4; no clear D. Germline V lookup: CDR1 LGHNA, CDR2 YSLEER. The CDR3 runs 16 residues. Trimming stripped 1 base from V and 7 bases from J, with 16 bases between. CDR3 nucleotides: TGCGCCAGCAGCCAAGCCCCAACGCCTGCAGGTGAAAAACTGTTTTTT. Its translation: CASSQAPTPAGEKLFF.

The chain joins TRBV24-1 to TRBJ1-5; 9 bases fit TRBD1. The CDR3 consists of 16 residues. Germline CDR1 and CDR2: KGHDR and SFDVKD. Losses at the gene ends were 9 bases for V and 1 base for J; bases not matched to a gene: 9. In DNA, the CDR3 is TGTGCCACCTTCGGGACAGGGATAGTGAGCAATCAGCCCCAGCATTTT. Translation gives CATFGTGIVSNQPQHF.

The count of this clone is one. The chain joins TRBV2 to TRBJ1-4; 7 bases align to TRBD1. CDR3 length: 14 amino acids. The V and J ends lost 6 bases and 7 bases, in that order; junction bases with no gene match: 8. Germline CDR1 and CDR2: SNHLY and FYNNEI. The CDR3, as DNA: TGTGCCAGCAGGGTAGGGGGCCTCGGTGAAAAACTGTTTTTT. Translated: CASRVGGLGEKLFF. Together with reference TRBV2 and TRBJ1-4, the CDR3 gives the full variable domain: EPEVTQTPSHQVTQMGQEVILRCVPISNHLYFYWYRQILGQKVEFLVSFYNNEISEKSEIFDDQFSVERPDGSNFTLKIRSTKLEDSAMYFCASRVGGLGEKLFFGSGTQLSVL.

The chain couples TRBV6-5 to TRBJ2-7; TRBD1 matches 10 bases. Germline V CDR1 and CDR2: MNHEY, SVGAGI. V lost 7 bases, J lost 2 bases, and 8 bases stayed unmatched. This CDR3 has 15 residues. The CDR3 nucleotides read TGTGCCAGCAAAAAGGGACAGGGGAGTCCCTACGAGCAGTACTTC. Protein product: CASKKGQGSPYEQYF.

This clone has only one observation. CDR3 DNA sequence: TGTGCCAGCAGCCAACAGGGCTATGGCTACACCTTC. Translation: CASSQQGYGYTF. The J gene is TRBJ1-2, the V gene TRBV7-9, with D possibly TRBD1 on 6 matching bases. Between the trimmed V and J ends, which lost 5 bases and 4 bases, there was a span of 8 bases. Germline loops: CDR1 SEHNR, CDR2 FQNEAQ (reference sequence). The length of the CDR3 is 12 residues.

This chain uses TRBV11-2 with TRBJ2-3, with a tentative D call TRBD1 (6 bases). CDR1 and CDR2 from the germline V gene are SGHAT and FQNNGV. The V and J ends lost 5 bases and 0 bases respectively, with 12 bases between them. The CDR3 totals 15 residues. CDR3 in DNA: TGTGCCAGCAGCACGGGACAACCCAGCACAGATACGCAGTATTTT. This encodes CASSTGQPSTDTQYF.

The chain carries TRBV12-3 or TRBV12-4 and TRBJ2-7; 7 nucleotides agree with TRBD1. V shed 6 bases and J 2 bases; nucleotides not matched to a gene: 4. CDR3 length: 13 residues. CDR3 nucleotides: TGTGCCAGCAGATCGACAGGGACCTACGAGCAGTACTTC. Translating it yields CASRSTGTYEQYF.